This T cell receptor beta chain appears in the sequencing data of a study of cytomegalovirus exposure and HLA in healthy donors. The study's findings and limits: One later analysis reportedly identified an Asian-associated ancestry cluster that showed fewer N-insertions than the roughly 600-donor mean. The authors assumed roughly uniform sequencing depth across donors for presence/absence analyses. Highly shared sequence variants in one cluster were likely a sequencing artifact.

The CDR3 covers 14 residues. The V and J ends lost 3 bases and 2 bases, in that order; junction bases with no gene match: 7. Germline CDR1 and CDR2: GTSNPN and SVGIG (reference sequence). This clone was seen just once. What it binds is not known. PCR was performed using 60 Vbeta and 13 Jbeta primers. Authors' processing steps: Later work found around 72 million unique TCR beta chains, with roughly 11 million shared. Clones were sequenced by immunoSEQ multiplex PCR, and TCRdb holds only the in-frame ones, with some missing. That table gives V, J and clone size, and the DNA gave D and trimming. This sample has more than 100,000 clones, with approximately 79% found just once.

The origin of this receptor is a man aged 45-60 years in good health and CMV-seropositive. The sample taken for sequencing was PBMCs. The V call is TRBV30, the J call TRBJ2-7; TRBD1 agrees at 7 bases. The CDR3 reads CAWRAGTATYEQYF. CDR3 bases: TGTGCCTGGAGAGCCGGGACAGCCACCTACGAGCAGTACTTC. The whole variable domain, remainder taken from reference TRBV30 and TRBJ2-7, is SQTIHQWPATLVQPVGSPLSLECTVEGTSNPNLYWYRQAAGRGLQLLFYSVGIGQISSEVPQNLSASRPQDRQFILSSKKLLLSDSGFYLCAWRAGTATYEQYFGPGTRLTVT.